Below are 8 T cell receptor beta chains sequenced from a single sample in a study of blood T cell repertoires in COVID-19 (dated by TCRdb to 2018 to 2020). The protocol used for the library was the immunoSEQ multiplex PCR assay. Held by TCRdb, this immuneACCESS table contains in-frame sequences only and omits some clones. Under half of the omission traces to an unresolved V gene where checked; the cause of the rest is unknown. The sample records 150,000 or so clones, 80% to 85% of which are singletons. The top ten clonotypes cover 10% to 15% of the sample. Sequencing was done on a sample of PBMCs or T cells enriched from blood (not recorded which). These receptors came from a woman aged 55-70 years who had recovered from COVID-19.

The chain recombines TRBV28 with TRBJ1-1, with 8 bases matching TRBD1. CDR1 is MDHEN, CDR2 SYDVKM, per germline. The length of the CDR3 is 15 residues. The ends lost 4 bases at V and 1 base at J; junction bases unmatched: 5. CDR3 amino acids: CASSYAGGTNTEAFF. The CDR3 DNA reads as TGTGCCAGCAGTTACGCAGGGGGCACGAACACTGAAGCTTTCTTT.

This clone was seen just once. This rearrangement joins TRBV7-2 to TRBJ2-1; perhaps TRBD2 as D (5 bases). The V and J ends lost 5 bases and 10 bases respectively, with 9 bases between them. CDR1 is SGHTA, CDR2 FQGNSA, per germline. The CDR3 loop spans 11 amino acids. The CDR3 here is CASSREGEQFF. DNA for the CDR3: TGTGCCAGCAGCCGAGAGGGAGAGCAGTTCTTC. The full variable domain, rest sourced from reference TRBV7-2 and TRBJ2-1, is GAGVSQSPSNKVTEKGKDVELRCDPISGHTALYWYRQSLGQGLEFLIYFQGNSAPDKSGLPSDRFSAERTGGSVSTLTIQRTQQEDSAVYLCASSREGEQFFGPGTRLTVL.

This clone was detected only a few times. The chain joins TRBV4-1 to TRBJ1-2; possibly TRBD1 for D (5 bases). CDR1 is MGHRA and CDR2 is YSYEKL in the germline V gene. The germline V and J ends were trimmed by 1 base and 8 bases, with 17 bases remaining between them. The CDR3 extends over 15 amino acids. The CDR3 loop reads CASSQVPPRARGYTF. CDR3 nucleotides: TGCGCCAGCAGCCAAGTCCCGCCCAGGGCGAGGGGCTACACCTTC.

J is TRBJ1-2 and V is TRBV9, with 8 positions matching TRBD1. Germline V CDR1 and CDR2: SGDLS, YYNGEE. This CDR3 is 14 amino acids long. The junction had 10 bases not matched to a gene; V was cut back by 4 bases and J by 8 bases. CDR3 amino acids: CASSPGQGGGGYTF. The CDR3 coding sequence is TGTGCCAGCAGCCCCGGACAGGGAGGGGGGGGCTACACCTTC.

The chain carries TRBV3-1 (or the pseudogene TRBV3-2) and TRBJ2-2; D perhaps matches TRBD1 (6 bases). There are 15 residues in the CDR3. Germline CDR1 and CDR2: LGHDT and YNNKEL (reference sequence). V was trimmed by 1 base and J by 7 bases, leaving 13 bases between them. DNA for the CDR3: TGTGCCAGCAGCCAAGGGGGGCGCCTGGGCGGGGAGCTGTTTTTT. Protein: CASSQGGRLGGELFF.

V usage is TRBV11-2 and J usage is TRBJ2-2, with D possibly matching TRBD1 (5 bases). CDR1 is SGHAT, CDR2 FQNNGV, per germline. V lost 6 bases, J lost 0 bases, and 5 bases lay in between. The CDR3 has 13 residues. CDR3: CASRTANTGELFF. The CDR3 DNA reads TGTGCCAGCAGGACAGCGAACACCGGGGAGCTGTTTTTT.

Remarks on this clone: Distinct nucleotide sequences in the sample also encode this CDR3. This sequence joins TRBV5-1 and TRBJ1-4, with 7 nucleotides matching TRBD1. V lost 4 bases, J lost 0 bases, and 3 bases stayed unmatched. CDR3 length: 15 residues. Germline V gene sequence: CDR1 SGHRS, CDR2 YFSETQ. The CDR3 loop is CASSATGTTNEKLFF. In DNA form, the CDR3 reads TGCGCCAGCAGCGCGACAGGGACAACTAATGAAAAACTGTTTTTT.

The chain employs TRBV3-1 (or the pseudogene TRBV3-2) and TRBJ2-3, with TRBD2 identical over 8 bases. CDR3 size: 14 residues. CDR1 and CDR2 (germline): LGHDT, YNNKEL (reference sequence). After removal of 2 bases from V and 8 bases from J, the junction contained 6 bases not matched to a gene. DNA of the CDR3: TGTGCCAGCAGCCAACGAGCGGGAGTCGGTACGCAGTATTTT. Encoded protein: CASSQRAGVGTQYF.